The sequence of this T cell receptor beta chain was determined in a study of blood T cell repertoires in COVID-19. On the study more broadly: Sources were T cells, B-cell-depleted T cells, or PBMCs; the material itself was cDNA or gDNA.

Original analysis: Amplification from reference gene primers served as the basis for estimated nucleated cell counts. Here immunoSEQ multiplex PCR was the method, and the copy in TCRdb shows in-frame clones only, minus some. The DNA was the basis for D and trimming; V, J and clone size are from that table. The sample lists over 120,000 clones; approximately 89% were seen once. The CDR3 runs to 13 residues. Trimming stripped 4 bases from V and 4 bases from J, with 10 bases between. The V gene's germline CDR1 is SGHVS and CDR2 FNYEAQ. The chain employs TRBV7-6 and TRBJ2-5; D is possibly TRBD1 (6 bases). This TCR came from a human donor in a cohort sampled during active COVID-19. The sequenced material came from peripheral blood. The CDR3 DNA reads as TGTGCCAGCAGCTCCCAGGGGCGAGAGACCCAGTACTTC. Translated: CASSSQGRETQYF.